Each of the 14 T cell receptor beta chains below was sequenced from the same sample in a study of cytomegalovirus exposure and HLA in healthy donors. Use of 60 Vbeta and 13 Jbeta primers characterized the PCR. Assay: immunoSEQ multiplex PCR; the TCRdb copy retains only in-frame clones and omits some. The sample has 68,000 or so clones. The specimen sequenced was PBMCs. These TCRs come from a boy younger than 18 in good health and CMV-seronegative.

The V call is TRBV7-6, the J call TRBJ2-7, with 12 bases lining up with TRBD2. Per the germline V gene, CDR1 is SGHVS and CDR2 is FNYEAQ. There are 15 residues in the CDR3. Trimming cost V 5 bases and J 9 bases; bases outside gene matches: 11. In DNA, the CDR3 is TGTGCCAGCAGCGCACTAGCGGGAGGCCCTGTCGGGCAGTACTTC. Translating gives CASSALAGGPVGQYF.

This rearrangement joins TRBV6-5 to TRBJ2-3; possibly TRBD2 for D (7 bases). Germline CDR1 is MNHEY and CDR2 is SVGAGI. Deletions cut 5 bases from V and 9 bases from J, with 18 bases between. CDR3 length equals 14 residues. The CDR3 region is CASSGGGDITTQYF. In nucleotides, the CDR3 is TGTGCCAGCAGTGGAGGGGGGGACATTACAACGCAGTATTTT.

The gene calls are TRBV11-2 and TRBJ1-2; no clear D gene. The V end lost 0 bases, the J end lost 4 bases, and 9 bases lay between the germline ends. Germline assignment: CDR1 SGHAT and CDR2 FQNNGV. The length of the CDR3 is 14 residues. The DNA of the CDR3 is TGTGCCAGCAGCTTAGAAGTACGGAGCTATGGCTACACCTTC. It specifies CASSLEVRSYGYTF.

J is TRBJ2-2 and V is TRBV18; TRBD1 aligns across 10 bases. The CDR3 spans 19 residues. Per the germline V gene, CDR1 is KGHSH and CDR2 is LQKENI. V lost 1 base and J lost 0; bases outside the gene matches: 8. This CDR3 reads CASSPLGTGDRANTGELFF. CDR3 DNA sequence: TGTGCCAGCTCACCACTCGGGACAGGGGATCGGGCGAACACCGGGGAGCTGTTTTTT.

The V gene is TRBV6-6, the J gene TRBJ1-5, with a possible D match to TRBD1 (6 bases). There are 14 residues in the CDR3. Per germline, CDR1 MNHNY and CDR2 SVGAGI (reference sequence). The germline V and J ends were trimmed by 4 bases and 4 bases, with 11 bases remaining between them. The CDR3 spells CASSSSGENQPQHF. The CDR3 nucleotides read TGTGCCAGCAGTTCGTCAGGGGAGAATCAGCCCCAGCATTTT.

This chain uses TRBV6-6 with TRBJ2-1, with 8 bases fitting TRBD1. The germline V gene encodes CDR1 MNHNY and CDR2 SVGAGI (reference sequence). Trimming cost V 1 base and J 13 bases; bases outside gene matches: 6. The CDR3 spans 13 residues. The CDR3 here is CASSYLTGGHQFF. CDR3 coding DNA: TGTGCCAGCAGTTACTTAACAGGGGGACATCAGTTCTTC.

J is TRBJ2-1 and V is TRBV15, with TRBD2 identical over 11 bases. Trimming cost V 2 bases and J 6 bases; bases outside gene matches: 3. CDR3 length: 15 amino acids. The germline V gene encodes CDR1 LNHNV and CDR2 YYDKDF (reference sequence). In DNA form, the CDR3 reads TGTGCCACCAGCAGACTCGGGACTAGCGGCAATGAGCAGTTCTTC. Its translation is CATSRLGTSGNEQFF. The variable domain in full, with the rest retrieved from reference TRBV15 and TRBJ2-1, is DAMVIQNPRYQVTQFGKPVTLSCSQTLNHNVMYWYQQKSSQAPKLLFHYYDKDFNNEADTPDNFQSRRPNTSFCFLDIRSPGLGDTAMYLCATSRLGTSGNEQFFGPGTRLTVL.

The chain uses TRBV2 and TRBJ2-3; 9 bases match TRBD2. V lost 7 bases and J lost 4; bases outside the gene matches: 6. CDR1 is SNHLY, CDR2 FYNNEI, per germline. There are 14 residues in the CDR3. The CDR3 DNA is TGTGCCAGCAAAGCTAGCGGGGCCCCAGATACGCAGTATTTT. It encodes CASKASGAPDTQYF.

V and J are TRBV19 and TRBJ2-7, with TRBD2 matching 14 bases. CDR3 length: 16 amino acids. CDR1 and CDR2 (germline): LNHDA, SQIVND (reference sequence). Trimming at V came to 5 bases and at J to 3 bases, leaving 6 bases not matched to a gene. In DNA form, the CDR3 reads TGTGCCAGTAGTGACCGCGGGACTAGCGGGAGCTACGAGCAGTACTTC. Translation: CASSDRGTSGSYEQYF. The variable domain in full, completed from reference TRBV19 and TRBJ2-7, reads DGGITQSPKYLFRKEGQNVTLSCEQNLNHDAMYWYRQDPGQGLRLIYYSQIVNDFQKGDIAEGYSVSREKKESFPLTVTSAQKNPTAFYLCASSDRGTSGSYEQYFGPGTRLTVT.

The chain uses TRBV6-5 and TRBJ1-6; D call uncertain. The V and J ends lost 6 bases and 6 bases respectively, with 15 bases between them. The CDR3 is 15 amino acids. Germline V lookup: CDR1 MNHEY, CDR2 SVGAGI. The CDR3 coding sequence is TGTGCCAGCAGCGGTACGGTACGGGGTAATTCACCCCTCCACTTT. This encodes CASSGTVRGNSPLHF.

The genes are TRBV5-1 and TRBJ2-5; D remains unclear. This CDR3 comprises 11 residues. Germline-derived CDR1 and CDR2 are SGHRS and YFSETQ. Trimming left V 4 bases short and J 2 bases short, with 3 bases between. The CDR3 sequence is CASSQQETQYF. DNA of the CDR3: TGCGCCAGCAGCCAGCAAGAGACCCAGTACTTC.

V gene TRBV7-9 combines with J gene TRBJ1-5, with D possibly being TRBD1 (6 bases). CDR3 size: 14 residues. V was clipped by 5 bases and J by 7 bases, with 15 bases between them. In germline, CDR1 is SEHNR, CDR2 FQNEAQ (reference sequence). Here the CDR3 reads CASSARGTGQPQHF. The DNA of the CDR3 is TGTGCCAGCAGCGCCAGGGGAACGGGACAGCCCCAGCATTTT.

This chain uses TRBV5-6 with TRBJ1-2, with a tentative D call TRBD1 (5 bases). The CDR3 length is 15 residues. Germline-derived CDR1 and CDR2 are SGHDT and YYEEEE. Trimming pared 1 base from V and 0 bases from J, leaving 10 bases between. The CDR3 DNA reads TGTGCCAGCAGCTTGAAGACGGGGGCTAACTATGGCTACACCTTC. Amino acid sequence: CASSLKTGANYGYTF.

The chain joins TRBV25-1 to TRBJ2-1; TRBD2 matches 9 bases. In germline, CDR1 is MGHDK, CDR2 SYGVNS. Trimming took 6 bases from V and 5 from J; bases not matched to a gene: 8. This CDR3 is built from 15 residues. The CDR3, as DNA: TGTGCCAGCAGACCCTCTAGCGGGGACGACAATGAGCAGTTCTTC. This translates into CASRPSSGDDNEQFF.